Presented here are 26 T cell receptor beta chains from one specimen sequenced in a study of blood T cell repertoires in COVID-19. Profiling relied on immunoSEQ multiplex PCR, and the TCRdb table lists in-frame clones only, not all of them. Of 300,000 to 400,000 clones listed, roughly nine tenths are singletons. Sequencing input: peripheral blood. These receptors came from a woman aged 30 to 39 with COVID-19, enrolled during active disease.

The gene calls are TRBV5-1 and TRBJ1-1; 10 nucleotides agree with TRBD1. This CDR3 contains 14 residues. V lost 3 bases to trimming and J lost 8 bases; unmatched junction nucleotides: 7. Germline V gene sequence: CDR1 SGHRS, CDR2 YFSETQ. CDR3 in amino acids: CASSSTGGSPEAFF. In DNA form, the CDR3 reads TGCGCCAGCAGCTCGACAGGGGGCTCCCCGGAAGCTTTCTTT.

With respect to this clone: In the same sample, other DNA sequences code for this CDR3. The genes are TRBV12-3 or TRBV12-4 and TRBJ2-4; D uncertain. Between the trimmed V and J ends, which lost 3 bases and 3 bases, there was a span of 6 bases. CDR3 length equals 13 residues. For the CDR3, the DNA is TGTGCCAGCAGTTTCGGTGGCAAAAACATTCAGTACTTC. It translates to CASSFGGKNIQYF.

This clone was recorded a few times. Other nucleotide sequences from this sample produce the same CDR3. This rearrangement joins TRBV5-4 to TRBJ1-2; 8 nucleotides agree with TRBD1. There are 14 residues in the CDR3. Germline V gives CDR1 SGHNT, CDR2 YYREEE (reference sequence). Losses at the gene ends were 3 bases for V and 2 bases for J; bases not matched to a gene: 3. The CDR3 reads CASSSGQGNYGYTF. The DNA of the CDR3 is TGTGCCAGCAGCTCCGGACAGGGCAACTATGGCTACACCTTC.

The CDR3 sequence is CASSLGQGSGANVLTF. As DNA, the CDR3 is TGTGCCAGCAGTTTGGGACAGGGATCAGGGGCCAACGTCCTGACTTTC. The V and J genes are TRBV28 and TRBJ2-6, with 9 bases matching TRBD1. Germline trimming cut 3 bases from V and 4 bases from J; bases unmatched to any gene: 4. Germline CDR1 is MDHEN and CDR2 is SYDVKM. This CDR3 contains 16 residues.

The rearrangement joins TRBV24-1 to TRBJ1-2; the D is unclear. The ends were cut back, 3 bases at V and 0 bases at J, with 10 bases in the middle. The CDR3 is made up of 15 amino acids. Germline-derived CDR1 and CDR2 are KGHDR and SFDVKD. The DNA for the CDR3 is TGTGCCACCAGTGATCACAGAAATACTAACTATGGCTACACCTTC. This codes for CATSDHRNTNYGYTF.

V is TRBV6-2 or TRBV6-3 and J is TRBJ2-7; 7 bases are shared with TRBD1. Unmatched junction bases numbered 16, after V lost 8 bases and J lost 3 bases. CDR1 MNHEY and CDR2 SVGEGT come from the germline V gene. The CDR3 is 16 residues long. The CDR3 DNA reads TGTGCCAGCCGCCGGGGTCGGACAGGCCCCATCTACGAGCAGTACTTC. It codes for CASRRGRTGPIYEQYF.

The chain links TRBV12-3 or TRBV12-4 to TRBJ2-7; TRBD2 agrees at 7 bases. CDR3 length: 13 residues. V shed 3 bases and J 6 bases; nucleotides not matched to a gene: 5. Here the CDR3 reads CASSFAGRAEQYV. CDR3 DNA sequence: TGTGCCAGCAGTTTCGCGGGGAGGGCCGAGCAGTACGTC.

V gene TRBV10-2 combines with J gene TRBJ1-6, with D unclear. With 6 bases removed from V and 9 bases from J, the gap between germline ends came to 12 bases. Germline V gene data show CDR1 as WSHSY and CDR2 as SAAADI. The CDR3 is made up of 13 amino acids. CDR3 residues: CASSTQEVSPLHF. The CDR3 nucleotides are TGCGCCAGCAGCACCCAGGAGGTTTCACCCCTCCACTTT.

The V call is TRBV30, the J call TRBJ2-2, with TRBD1 identical over 10 bases. Germline loops: CDR1 GTSNPN, CDR2 SVGIG (reference sequence). This CDR3 has 15 residues. The V gene end was trimmed by 3 bases and the J gene end by 4 bases; junction bases not matched to a gene: 5. CDR3 sequence reads: CAWSTTGGSTGELFF. CDR3 bases: TGTGCCTGGAGCACGACAGGGGGCTCCACCGGGGAGCTGTTTTTT.

The J gene is TRBJ1-1, the V gene TRBV10-3; D is possibly TRBD1 (6 bases). CDR3 size: 12 residues. V was pared by 5 bases and J by 4 bases, with 8 bases between. The germline V gene has CDR1 ENHRY and CDR2 SYGVKD. CDR3 protein: CAISRTATEAFF. The CDR3 DNA follows: TGTGCCATCAGTCGGACAGCCACTGAAGCTTTCTTT.

J is TRBJ1-1 and V is TRBV3-1 (or the pseudogene TRBV3-2), with no clear D. Germline-derived CDR1 and CDR2 are LGHDT and YNNKEL (reference sequence). The length of the CDR3 is 16 residues. Between the trimmed V and J ends, which lost 1 base and 5 bases, there was a span of 17 bases. The CDR3: CASSQVVRSTRTEAFF. In nucleotides, the CDR3 is TGTGCCAGCAGCCAAGTGGTTCGGTCAACGAGGACTGAAGCTTTCTTT.

The chain uses TRBV2 and TRBJ2-1; D may be TRBD1 (5 bases). V lost 5 bases and J lost 3, with 8 bases in between. CDR3 length equals 13 residues. CDR1 is SNHLY, CDR2 FYNNEI, per germline. The CDR3 spells CASSRDSYNEQFF. CDR3 nucleotides: TGTGCCAGCAGTCGTGACAGCTACAATGAGCAGTTCTTC.

This chain uses TRBV20-1 with TRBJ1-2, with a possible D match to TRBD1 (5 bases). Germline-derived CDR1 and CDR2 are DFQATT and SNEGSKA (reference sequence). V lost 3 bases to trimming and J lost 0 bases, with 11 bases between them. The CDR3 has 14 amino acids. CDR3 loop: CSASFGTPNYGYTF. In nucleotides, the CDR3 is TGCAGTGCTAGTTTTGGGACTCCTAACTATGGCTACACCTTC.

The chain employs TRBV6-4 and TRBJ2-7; D gene uncertain. V was pared by 1 base and J by 0 bases, with 10 bases between. Looked up from germline, CDR1 is MRHNA and CDR2 is SNTAGT. The CDR3 consists of 15 residues. In nucleotides, the CDR3 is TGTGCCAGCAGTGACTTCGCAGGTGGCTCCTACGAGCAGTACTTC. It translates to CASSDFAGGSYEQYF.

This clone has more than one count but fewer than ten. V is TRBV4-3 and J is TRBJ2-3; 8 bases fit TRBD2. V lost 4 bases and J lost 2; bases outside the gene matches: 17. CDR1 and CDR2 from the germline V gene are LGHNA and YSLEER. This CDR3 comprises 19 residues. The CDR3 loop reads CASSLSPRGGTGDTDTQYF. The CDR3 nucleotides read TGCGCCAGCAGCCTTAGTCCGCGCGGGGGGACCGGGGACACAGATACGCAGTATTTT.

This clone showed up just once. The chain is built from TRBV28 and TRBJ1-2; D gene unclear. Trimming cost V 6 bases and J 4 bases, with 15 bases left between them. Per the germline V gene, CDR1 is MDHEN and CDR2 is SYDVKM. CDR3 length equals 14 residues. The CDR3 is CASSRRLARYGYTF. In DNA form, the CDR3 reads TGTGCCAGCAGCCGTCGTTTAGCCCGCTATGGCTACACCTTC.

This clone appeared a few times. This rearrangement joins TRBV11-3 to TRBJ2-1; maybe TRBD1 (5 bases). Looked up from germline, CDR1 is SGHNT and CDR2 is YENEEA. This CDR3 spans 14 amino acids. Between the trimmed V and J ends, which lost 1 base and 7 bases, there was a span of 11 bases. CDR3: CASSLAPGINEQFF. The CDR3 DNA reads TGTGCCAGCAGCTTAGCCCCAGGGATAAATGAGCAGTTCTTC.

In DNA form, the CDR3 reads TGTGCCAGCAGCTACAGCCCGAACACTGAAGCTTTCTTT. Its translation: CASSYSPNTEAFF. The chain links TRBV2 to TRBJ1-1; D not resolved. Germline assignment: CDR1 SNHLY and CDR2 FYNNEI. This CDR3 has 13 residues. Trimming left V 6 bases short and J 1 base short, with 9 bases between.

The chain has TRBV6-2 or TRBV6-3 and TRBJ2-2, with D tentatively TRBD1 (5 bases). V was pared by 4 bases and J by 7 bases, with 13 bases between. The length of the CDR3 is 14 residues. Germline CDR1 reads MNHEY; CDR2 reads SVGEGT. The CDR3 DNA sequence: TGTGCCAGCAGTTTTGACTGGGGCGGCGGGGAGCTGTTTTTT. As protein: CASSFDWGGGELFF.

The chain has TRBV19 and TRBJ1-1, with TRBD1 matching 9 bases. The ends lost 10 bases at V and 7 bases at J; junction bases unmatched: 10. The CDR3 spans 13 residues. CDR1 and CDR2 (germline): LNHDA, SQIVND (reference sequence). CDR3 region: CATITGGRGEAFF. In DNA form, the CDR3 reads TGTGCCACCATCACAGGGGGCAGGGGTGAAGCTTTCTTT. Using reference TRBV19 and TRBJ1-1 for the parts outside the CDR3, the full variable domain is DGGITQSPKYLFRKEGQNVTLSCEQNLNHDAMYWYRQDPGQGLRLIYYSQIVNDFQKGDIAEGYSVSREKKESFPLTVTSAQKNPTAFYLCATITGGRGEAFFGQGTRLTVV.

This chain uses TRBV29-1 with TRBJ1-1, with TRBD1 as a possible D gene (6 bases). The CDR3 length is 14 residues. The V and J ends lost 6 bases and 0 bases respectively, with 14 bases between them. Looked up from germline, CDR1 is SQVTM and CDR2 is ANQGSEA. CDR3 residues: CSVDTTGMNTEAFF. The CDR3, as DNA: TGCAGCGTCGACACGACAGGCATGAACACTGAAGCTTTCTTT.

The V gene is TRBV30, the J gene TRBJ2-3; tentatively, D is TRBD1 (5 bases). The V end was cut by 1 base, the J end by 6 bases, with 8 bases between. The germline gives CDR1 GTSNPN, CDR2 SVGIG (reference sequence). This CDR3 contains 12 residues. For the CDR3, the DNA is TGTGCCTGGAGTGACAACAGGGATACGCAGTATTTT. This sequence encodes CAWSDNRDTQYF.

This chain joins TRBV6-5 and TRBJ2-7; possibly TRBD2 for D (6 bases). Per germline, CDR1 MNHEY and CDR2 SVGAGI. Trimming removed 2 bases from V and 4 bases from J, with 15 bases in between. This CDR3 comprises 15 residues. CDR3 nucleotides: TGTGCCAGCAGTTACGGATGGGAGGTGGGTTACGAGCAGTACTTC. This encodes CASSYGWEVGYEQYF.

This rearrangement joins TRBV7-9 to TRBJ2-3; tentatively, D is TRBD2 (5 bases). From germline, CDR1 is SEHNR and CDR2 FQNEAQ (reference sequence). The CDR3 has 14 amino acids. Trimming shortened V by 5 bases and J by 4 bases, and 13 bases separated the two germline ends. The CDR3 coding sequence is TGTGCCAGCAGCCAAGTCGGGGTTGCAGATACGCAGTATTTT. Its translation is CASSQVGVADTQYF. Full variable domain (remainder filled in from reference TRBV7-9 and TRBJ2-3): DTGVSQNPRHKITKRGQNVTFRCDPISEHNRLYWYRQTLGQGPEFLTYFQNEAQLEKSRLLSDRFSAERPKGSFSTLEIQRTEQGDSAMYLCASSQVGVADTQYFGPGTRLTVL.

V is TRBV6-1 and J is TRBJ2-7; D is perhaps TRBD1 (6 bases). Trimming left V 1 base short and J 2 bases short, with 12 bases between. The CDR3 is 15 amino acids. CDR1 is MNHNS, CDR2 SASEGT, per germline. CDR3 sequence reads: CASSEGGGPAYEQYF. The CDR3 coding sequence is TGTGCCAGCAGTGAAGGTGGGGGCCCAGCCTACGAGCAGTACTTC.

The gene calls are TRBV6-5 and TRBJ1-1; no reliable D call. Germline V gene sequence: CDR1 MNHEY, CDR2 SVGAGI. The CDR3 covers 16 residues. V was trimmed by 0 bases and J by 5 bases, leaving 16 bases between them. The CDR3 nucleotides are TGTGCCAGCAGTTACTCGGAGACTTACGTCGAGACTGAAGCTTTCTTT. Protein product: CASSYSETYVETEAFF.